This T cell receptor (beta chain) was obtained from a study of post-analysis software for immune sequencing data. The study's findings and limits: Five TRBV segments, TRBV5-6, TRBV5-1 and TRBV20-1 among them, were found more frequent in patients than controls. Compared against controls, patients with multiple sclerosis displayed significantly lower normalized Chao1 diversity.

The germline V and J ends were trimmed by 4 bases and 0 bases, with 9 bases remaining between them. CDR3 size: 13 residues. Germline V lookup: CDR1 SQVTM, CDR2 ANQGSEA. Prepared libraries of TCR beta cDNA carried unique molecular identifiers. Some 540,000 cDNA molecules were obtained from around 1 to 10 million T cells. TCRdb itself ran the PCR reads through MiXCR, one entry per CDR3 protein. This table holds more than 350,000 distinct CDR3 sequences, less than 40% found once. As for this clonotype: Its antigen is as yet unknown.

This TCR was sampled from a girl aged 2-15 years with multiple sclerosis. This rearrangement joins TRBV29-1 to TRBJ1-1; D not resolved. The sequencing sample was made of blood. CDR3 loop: CSVVRNMNTEAFF. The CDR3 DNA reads TGCAGCGTTGTAAGGAACATGAACACTGAAGCTTTCTTT.